These 32 T cell receptor beta chains came from one sample sequenced in a study of blood T cell repertoires in COVID-19. Produced via immunoSEQ multiplex PCR; TCRdb's table is partial and in-frame only. Among 140,000 to 150,000 clones, almost 90% were seen once, and the ten largest hold 2.3%. Input material: peripheral blood. Receptors were obtained from a human donor in a cohort sampled during active COVID-19.

The chain uses TRBV30 and TRBJ1-4, with D perhaps TRBD1 (5 bases). Germline lookup yields CDR1 GTSNPN and CDR2 SVGIG (reference sequence). The CDR3 loop spans 15 amino acids. V was shortened by 4 bases and J by 0 bases, with 12 bases between the two germline ends. The CDR3 DNA reads as TGTGCCTGGAATCAGGGTGTTGCAACTAATGAAAAACTGTTTTTT. Its translation: CAWNQGVATNEKLFF.

In this sample, this clone turned up once. This sequence joins TRBV4-1 and TRBJ1-2; 7 bases fit TRBD1. The CDR3 totals 14 residues. The germline V gene has CDR1 MGHRA and CDR2 YSYEKL. J gave up 3 bases and V 1 base, and 2 bases lay outside the gene matches. The DNA for the CDR3 is TGCGCCAGCAGCCAAGTGCAGGGGGACTATGGCTACACCTTC. Translating it yields CASSQVQGDYGYTF.

The rearrangement joins TRBV19 to TRBJ1-3, with a weak D call TRBD1 (5 bases). This CDR3 comprises 14 residues. Germline V gives CDR1 LNHDA, CDR2 SQIVND (reference sequence). Trimming took off 5 bases at V and 0 bases at J, with 8 bases between the two ends. The chain's CDR3 is CASSVDSSGNTIYF. Here the CDR3 DNA reads TGTGCCAGTAGTGTTGACAGCTCTGGAAACACCATATATTTT.

V is TRBV13 and J is TRBJ2-3; possible D gene TRBD2, 5 bases. Trimming took 2 bases from V and 2 from J, leaving 14 bases between them. Germline lookup yields CDR1 PRHDT and CDR2 FYEKMQ (reference sequence). CDR3 length: 16 amino acids. CDR3 amino acids: CASSLRRDGDTDTQYF. DNA of the CDR3: TGTGCCAGCAGCTTACGTCGAGACGGGGACACAGATACGCAGTATTTT. Drawing the rest from reference TRBV13 and TRBJ2-3, the complete variable domain is AAGVIQSPRHLIKEKRETATLKCYPIPRHDTVYWYQQGPGQDPQFLISFYEKMQSDKGSIPDRFSAQQFSDYHSELNMSSLELGDSALYFCASSLRRDGDTDTQYFGPGTRLTVL.

The chain employs TRBV3-1 (or the pseudogene TRBV3-2) and TRBJ2-3, with 7 bases matching TRBD1. CDR3 length equals 15 residues. CDR1 is LGHDT, CDR2 YNNKEL, per germline (reference sequence). The V segment lost 6 bases and the J segment 3 bases; nucleotides outside the gene matches: 9. CDR3 nucleotide sequence: TGTGCCAGCAGGGATCAACAGGGGTGGACAGATACGCAGTATTTT. This translates into CASRDQQGWTDTQYF.

CDR3: CASSPPPAGESYEQYF. CDR3 coding DNA: TGTGCCAGCAGCCCGCCCCCAGCGGGAGAGTCCTACGAGCAGTACTTC. The chain couples TRBV14 to TRBJ2-7, with 8 nucleotides matching TRBD2. With 4 bases clipped from V and 1 base from J, the junction kept 9 bases outside the gene matches. Germline V CDR1 and CDR2: SGHDN, FVKESK. The CDR3 consists of 16 residues.

This clone is termed medium-sized. The genes are TRBV10-2 and TRBJ2-7, with D possibly matching TRBD2 (5 bases). The CDR3 has 12 residues. Germline-derived CDR1 and CDR2 are WSHSY and SAAADI. V gave up 6 bases and J gave up 1 base, with 7 bases separating them. The CDR3 DNA is TGCGCCAGCAGGGACTTGTCCTACGAGCAGTACTTC. As protein: CASRDLSYEQYF.

V usage is TRBV19 and J usage is TRBJ2-4; D ambiguous. The CDR3 runs 18 residues. The germline V gene encodes CDR1 LNHDA and CDR2 SQIVND (reference sequence). V dropped 4 bases and J dropped 0 bases, with 19 bases sitting between them. This CDR3 reads CASSNSMRQLIAKNIQYF. CDR3 in DNA: TGTGCCAGTAGTAACTCAATGCGGCAGTTGATAGCCAAAAACATTCAGTACTTC.

The chain couples TRBV5-8 to TRBJ2-5; 10 bases agree with TRBD1. The CDR3 runs 16 residues. Trimming removed 4 bases from V and 3 bases from J; junction bases left unmatched: 9. From germline, CDR1 is SGHTS and CDR2 YDEGEE. The CDR3 region has the DNA TGTGCCAGCAGCCGGTTAGGGACAGGGGCTAAAGAGACCCAGTACTTC. As protein: CASSRLGTGAKETQYF.

For the CDR3, the DNA is TGTGCCAGCAGCTTATATTGGGAGCCGCCCTACAATGAGCAGTTCTTC. Its protein is CASSLYWEPPYNEQFF. The chain carries TRBV7-6 and TRBJ2-1; TRBD2 might be the D (5 bases). Germline loops: CDR1 SGHVS, CDR2 FNYEAQ. The CDR3 is 16 amino acids. Trimming took 2 bases from V and 2 from J, leaving 13 bases between them. Supplemented by reference TRBV7-6 and TRBJ2-1, the full variable domain reads GAGVSQSPRYKVTKRGQDVALRCDPISGHVSLYWYRQALGQGPEFLTYFNYEAQQDKSGLPNDRFSAERPEGSISTLTIQRTEQRDSAMYRCASSLYWEPPYNEQFFGPGTRLTVL.

The chain employs TRBV12-3 or TRBV12-4 and TRBJ1-6; D remains ambiguous. Trimming shortened V by 5 bases and J by 7 bases, and 9 bases separated the two germline ends. CDR3 size: 13 residues. The CDR3 coding sequence is TGTGCCAGCAGTGGACGGGAGAATTCACCCCTCCACTTT. This gives the protein CASSGRENSPLHF.

CDR3 loop: CASSRGSNQPQHF. In nucleotides, the CDR3 is TGCGCCAGCAGTCGCGGTAGCAATCAGCCCCAGCATTTT. This rearrangement joins TRBV23-1 to TRBJ1-5; no clear D gene. TRBV23-1 is an ORF for which the function is uncertain. The V end lost 4 bases, the J end lost 0 bases, and 4 bases lay between the germline ends. This CDR3 has 13 residues.

This clone has only a few counts. The rearrangement joins TRBV4-2 to TRBJ2-1; TRBD2 aligns across 13 bases. The CDR3 has 17 residues. Germline V gene lookup returns CDR1 LGHNA and CDR2 YNFKEQ. The ends lost 4 bases at V and 4 bases at J; junction bases unmatched: 7. DNA for the CDR3: TGTGCCAGCAGCCCGACTAGCGGGGGGCCTTATTACAATGAGCAGTTCTTC. Protein: CASSPTSGGPYYNEQFF.

This clone was found once. The V call is TRBV6-2 or TRBV6-3, the J call TRBJ2-5; 11 bases map to TRBD1. Germline trimming cut 6 bases from V and 4 bases from J; bases unmatched to any gene: 4. The CDR3 is 14 residues long. Germline lookup yields CDR1 MNHEY and CDR2 SVGEGT. The CDR3 DNA is TGTGCCAGCAGCACAGGACAGGGGGCAGAGACCCAGTACTTC. It yields the protein CASSTGQGAETQYF.

V is TRBV19 and J is TRBJ1-3; TRBD1 is a possible D gene (5 bases). There are 14 residues in the CDR3. With 7 bases removed from V and 0 bases from J, the gap between germline ends came to 10 bases. Germline values: CDR1 LNHDA, CDR2 SQIVND (reference sequence). CDR3 in DNA: TGTGCCAGTATCCAGGGCTACTCTGGAAACACCATATATTTT. Residues: CASIQGYSGNTIYF. Based on the CDR3 plus reference TRBV19 and TRBJ1-3, the full variable domain is DGGITQSPKYLFRKEGQNVTLSCEQNLNHDAMYWYRQDPGQGLRLIYYSQIVNDFQKGDIAEGYSVSREKKESFPLTVTSAQKNPTAFYLCASIQGYSGNTIYFGEGSWLTVV.

The genes are TRBV3-1 (or the pseudogene TRBV3-2) and TRBJ2-2; 9 bases agree with TRBD2. This CDR3 region has 18 residues. Looked up from germline, CDR1 is LGHDT and CDR2 is YNNKEL (reference sequence). J was trimmed by 4 bases and V by 1 base; bases with no gene match: 10. This chain's CDR3 is CASSQVPHSSGATGELFF. Written as DNA, the CDR3 is TGTGCCAGCAGCCAAGTCCCTCATTCTAGCGGGGCCACCGGGGAGCTGTTTTTT.

The chain employs TRBV28 and TRBJ2-7; 7 bases are shared with TRBD1. Germline V gene data show CDR1 as MDHEN and CDR2 as SYDVKM. The CDR3 runs 17 residues. Trimming cost V 5 bases and J 3 bases; bases outside gene matches: 16. CDR3 in DNA: TGTGCCAGCAGTCCCCCGGCAGGGACAGTTGATTACTACGAGCAGTACTTC. Protein product: CASSPPAGTVDYYEQYF.

The rearrangement links TRBV5-5 to TRBJ2-3; D possibly corresponds to TRBD2 (5 bases). The CDR3 runs 16 residues. Trimming removed 1 base from V and 1 base from J, with 13 bases in between. The germline gives CDR1 SGHKS, CDR2 YYEKEE (reference sequence). Here the CDR3 reads CASSLPSGVGTDTQYF. The CDR3 coding sequence is TGTGCCAGCAGCTTGCCCAGCGGAGTAGGCACAGATACGCAGTATTTT.

On this clone itself: An end of the junction does not agree with germline; a read error may underlie this. The chain combines TRBV7-7 with TRBJ2-1, with TRBD2 matching over 11 bases. The CDR3 consists of 16 residues. Germline assignment: CDR1 SSHAT and CDR2 FNYEAQ (reference sequence). CDR3 nucleotide sequence: TGTGCTAGCAGCTTATTGGCTAGCGGGGGGCCGGGTGAGCAGTTCTTC. Its protein is CASSLLASGGPGEQFF.

The chain recombines TRBV4-1 with TRBJ2-7, with D uncertain. The CDR3 totals 14 residues. Germline lookup yields CDR1 MGHRA and CDR2 YSYEKL. Between the trimmed V and J ends, which lost 4 bases and 0 bases, there was a span of 10 bases. Here the CDR3 reads CASSPAVSSYEQYF. DNA of the CDR3: TGCGCCAGCAGCCCTGCGGTGTCCTCCTACGAGCAGTACTTC.

The gene calls are TRBV30 and TRBJ1-2; D gene uncertain. This CDR3 has 12 amino acids. Germline V lookup: CDR1 GTSNPN, CDR2 SVGIG (reference sequence). V was pared by 1 base and J by 7 bases, with 10 bases between. The CDR3: CAWSEQPFGYTF. The CDR3 DNA reads TGTGCCTGGAGTGAACAGCCGTTTGGCTACACCTTC.

This rearrangement joins TRBV6-6 to TRBJ1-4; 8 bases agree with TRBD1. The CDR3 sequence is 17 residues long. The ends lost 5 bases at V and 0 bases at J; junction bases unmatched: 8. Per the germline V gene, CDR1 is MNHNY and CDR2 is SVGAGI (reference sequence). CDR3 region: CASSPDRGLATNEKLFF. DNA of the CDR3: TGTGCCAGCAGTCCAGACAGGGGCCTCGCAACTAATGAAAAACTGTTTTTT.

The chain recombines TRBV3-1 (or the pseudogene TRBV3-2) with TRBJ2-5; 11 positions match TRBD2. Germline V gives CDR1 LGHDT, CDR2 YNNKEL (reference sequence). The V segment lost 8 bases and the J segment 3 bases; nucleotides outside the gene matches: 8. This CDR3 has 15 amino acids. The CDR3 is CASGTSGSFEETQYF. The CDR3 bases are TGTGCCAGCGGCACTAGCGGGAGTTTTGAAGAGACCCAGTACTTC.

The chain uses TRBV3-1 (or the pseudogene TRBV3-2) and TRBJ2-5; 10 nucleotides agree with TRBD2. The CDR3 runs 15 residues. The germline V gene encodes CDR1 LGHDT and CDR2 YNNKEL (reference sequence). The V segment lost 0 bases and the J segment 3 bases; nucleotides outside the gene matches: 1. Written as DNA, the CDR3 is TGTGCCAGCAGCCAAGAGAGCGGGGGGGAAGAGACCCAGTACTTC. Its protein is CASSQESGGEETQYF.

This chain uses TRBV29-1 with TRBJ2-5, with 8 nucleotides matching TRBD2. This CDR3 is 13 amino acids long. Germline V CDR1 and CDR2: SQVTM, ANQGSEA. V lost 7 bases to trimming and J lost 4 bases; unmatched junction nucleotides: 8. CDR3 nucleotide sequence: TGCAGCGCCCGAGCGGGAGCAGGAGAGACCCAGTACTTC. Translation gives CSARAGAGETQYF.

The chain combines TRBV20-1 with TRBJ1-2; D uncertain. CDR3 length equals 11 residues. The germline gives CDR1 DFQATT, CDR2 SNEGSKA (reference sequence). V lost 6 bases to trimming and J lost 4 bases, with 9 bases between them. CDR3 residues: CSATDTYGYTF. Here the CDR3 DNA reads TGCAGTGCCACCGACACCTATGGCTACACCTTC.

This rearrangement joins TRBV2 to TRBJ2-5; a weak D match, TRBD2 (6 bases). The germline CDR1 and CDR2 sequences are SNHLY and FYNNEI. This CDR3 comprises 12 residues. Trimming removed 10 bases at V and 9 bases at J, with 18 bases between. The CDR3 nucleotides are TGTGCCACCGGGGGTAGCCCCAGGGCCCAGTACTTC. Translating gives CATGGSPRAQYF.

The genes are TRBV4-1 and TRBJ2-1; 8 bases align to TRBD1. This CDR3 is built from 12 residues. The ends lost 4 bases at V and 13 bases at J; junction bases unmatched: 6. Germline V gives CDR1 MGHRA, CDR2 YSYEKL. CDR3 residues: CASSPRTGNQFF. CDR3 coding DNA: TGCGCCAGCAGCCCACGGACAGGGAATCAGTTCTTC.

This chain links TRBV5-6 with TRBJ1-2; D is perhaps TRBD1 (6 bases). The CDR3 loop spans 16 amino acids. V lost 4 bases and J 1 base, leaving 17 bases between the germline ends. Germline V gene sequence: CDR1 SGHDT, CDR2 YYEEEE. The DNA for the CDR3 is TGTGCCAGCAGCCAAGGTTCGACAGGACTTAACTATGGCTACACCTTC. Its protein is CASSQGSTGLNYGYTF. The full variable domain, its missing parts supplied by reference TRBV5-6 and TRBJ1-2, is DAGVTQSPTHLIKTRGQQVTLRCSPKSGHDTVSWYQQALGQGPQFIFQYYEEEERQRGNFPDRFSGHQFPNYSSELNVNALLLGDSALYLCASSQGSTGLNYGYTFGSGTRLTVV.

V usage is TRBV3-1 (or the pseudogene TRBV3-2) and J usage is TRBJ2-2; a weak D match, TRBD2 (6 bases). Germline V gives CDR1 LGHDT, CDR2 YNNKEL (reference sequence). The CDR3 runs 16 residues. Trimming pared 1 base from V and 4 bases from J, leaving 13 bases between. The CDR3 sequence: CASSQGRAGFTGELFF. The CDR3 DNA follows: TGTGCCAGCAGCCAAGGGAGGGCAGGGTTCACCGGGGAGCTGTTTTTT.

The chain is built from TRBV30 and TRBJ2-5; TRBD1 might be the D (5 bases). Per germline, CDR1 GTSNPN and CDR2 SVGIG (reference sequence). The length of the CDR3 is 12 residues. V shed 0 bases and J shed 4 bases, with 6 bases lying between them. The CDR3 DNA is TGTGCCTGGAGTGTAGACAGAGAGACCCAGTACTTC. Protein product: CAWSVDRETQYF.

This clone was detected only once. The J gene is TRBJ2-3, the V gene TRBV11-2; the D gene is possibly TRBD1 (5 bases). CDR1 and CDR2 from the germline V gene are SGHAT and FQNNGV. V gave up 0 bases and J gave up 3 bases, with 10 bases separating them. The CDR3 extends over 15 amino acids. CDR3 nucleotide sequence: TGTGCCAGCAGCTTAGACCAGGGTAGTACAGATACGCAGTATTTT. It encodes CASSLDQGSTDTQYF.